The clone carrying this TCR beta chain was counted only a few times. Its antigen remains unidentified. The CDR3 runs 15 residues. V was cut by 7 bases and J by 4 bases, with 17 bases left in between. This sample was included in a study of metastatic and nonmetastatic thyroid tumors. As handled by the study authors: Across clinicopathological groups, CDR3 differences served as the basis for building a distant-metastasis classifier for papillary thyroid cancer. Through MiXCR, TCRdb re-clonotyped the PCR reads. V and J calls and clone size were set by TCRdb, not the authors. Among more than 13,000 clones listed, less than 30% were seen once. Overall study results and limits: Compared with benign nodules, malignant thyroid tumors were reported to have significantly higher TCR beta diversity in both blood and tumor.

Thyroid surgery was performed in patients who had received no treatment beforehand. The sample comprised tumor tissue. The origin of this receptor is a male donor with papillary thyroid cancer or a benign thyroid nodule (not recorded which). Some clones in this sample may be carry-over from other donors' samples. The chain employs TRBV12-3 or TRBV12-4 and TRBJ1-5, with D perhaps matching TRBD1 (6 bases). CDR3 sequence: CASNQGHPRNQPQHF. Written as DNA, the CDR3 is TGTGCCAGCAACCAGGGGCATCCCCGGAATCAGCCCCAGCATTTT.